Shown below are 17 T cell receptor beta chains from a single sample sequenced in a study of CD8+CD57+ T cells in acquired aplastic anemia. Genomic DNA served as template for TCR beta VDJ and CDR3 profiling. A single record per CDR3 protein comes from TCRdb applying MiXCR to the reads. The sample includes about 160,000 distinct CDR3 sequences, around 40% of them seen just once. The specimen was sorted CD4+, CD8+, or CD8+CD57+ T cells (not recorded which) from PBMCs. The receptors were sampled from a human donor in good health.

This chain connects TRBV10-3 to TRBJ1-6, with D maybe TRBD1 (5 bases). The V end was cut by 3 bases, the J end by 7 bases, with 13 bases between. Looked up from germline, CDR1 is ENHRY and CDR2 is SYGVKD. CDR3 length: 15 amino acids. CDR3 protein: CAISDKGMVNSPLHF. DNA for the CDR3: TGTGCCATCAGTGATAAGGGGATGGTGAATTCACCCCTCCACTTT.

With regard to this clonotype: A read error is possible here, since a much larger clone lies one base away. No conserved phenylalanine or tryptophan ends this CDR3, so it is likely a read error. The DNA of the CDR3 is TGTGCCAGCAGCGTAACGGGGGTCACTGAAGCTTTCTCT. As protein: CASSVTGVTEAFS. The chain couples TRBV9 to TRBJ1-1; D may be TRBD1 (5 bases). V was pared by 1 base and J by 4 bases, with 8 bases between. The germline V gene has CDR1 SGDLS and CDR2 YYNGEE. The CDR3 extends over 13 amino acids.

A few counts support this clonotype. Possible read error: a much larger clone is one base away. The V gene is TRBV20-1, the J gene TRBJ1-1; tentatively, D is TRBD1 (5 bases). This CDR3 region has 14 residues. Trimming took off 0 bases at V and 3 bases at J, with 11 bases between the two ends. Looked up from germline, CDR1 is DFQATT and CDR2 is SNEGSKA (reference sequence). This CDR3 is CSARDRRGDTEAFF. The CDR3 nucleotides read TGCAGTGCTAGAGATCGACGGGGGGACACTGAAGCTTTCTTT.

This clonotype was counted at least ten times. The chain has TRBV11-3 and TRBJ2-7, with TRBD1 as a possible D gene (5 bases). The V and J ends lost 1 base and 5 bases respectively, with 6 bases between them. The CDR3 has 12 amino acids. Germline V lookup: CDR1 SGHNT, CDR2 YENEEA. CDR3 bases: TGTGCCAGCAGCTTAGTGGGGCACGAGCAGTACTTC. This codes for CASSLVGHEQYF.

This sequence joins TRBV10-3 and TRBJ1-5; D is perhaps TRBD1 (5 bases). Germline V CDR1 and CDR2: ENHRY, SYGVKD. This CDR3 has 14 residues. The V gene lost 3 bases and the J gene lost 5 bases, with 11 bases spanning the gap. The CDR3 region has the DNA TGTGCCATCAGTGACGACAGCCTCTATCAGCCCCAGCATTTT. This translates into CAISDDSLYQPQHF.

This rearrangement joins TRBV11-1 to TRBJ2-1; 10 bases are a match to TRBD1. Germline V gene sequence: CDR1 SGHAT, CDR2 FQDESV (reference sequence). The CDR3 contains 17 residues. V gave up 5 bases and J gave up 5 bases; unmatched junction bases: 12. This CDR3 reads CASSPKPGQGTNNEQFF. The CDR3 DNA is TGTGCCAGCAGCCCAAAACCGGGACAGGGGACCAACAATGAGCAGTTCTTC.

A single count supports this clonotype. The genes are TRBV15 and TRBJ1-1; D gene uncertain. V lost 0 bases, J lost 1 base, and 6 bases lay in between. Germline CDR1 and CDR2: LNHNV and YYDKDF (reference sequence). CDR3 size: 14 residues. As DNA, the CDR3 is TGTGCCACCAGCAGAGAACACCGGAACACTGAAGCTTTCTTT. Amino acid sequence: CATSREHRNTEAFF.

This clonotype was counted many times. The V call is TRBV5-6, the J call TRBJ2-5; D perhaps matches TRBD1 (6 bases). The CDR3 covers 16 residues. V lost 6 bases and J 1 base, leaving 19 bases between the germline ends. CDR1 is SGHDT, CDR2 YYEEEE, per germline. DNA for the CDR3: TGTGCCAGCACATTCAGGTCAGGACAGTTCCAAGAGACCCAGTACTTC. It translates to CASTFRSGQFQETQYF.

The chain uses TRBV10-3 and TRBJ2-5; 7 nucleotides match TRBD1. This CDR3 has 12 amino acids. With 5 bases clipped from V and 5 bases from J, the junction kept 2 bases outside the gene matches. The germline V gene has CDR1 ENHRY and CDR2 SYGVKD. The CDR3 region is CAISQGDETQYF. The CDR3 coding sequence is TGTGCCATCAGTCAGGGGGATGAGACCCAGTACTTC.

This chain links TRBV25-1 with TRBJ2-7; D not resolved. V was clipped by 3 bases and J by 1 base, with 7 bases between them. CDR1 is MGHDK, CDR2 SYGVNS, per germline. The CDR3 length is 13 residues. The CDR3 bases are TGTGCCAGCAGTGAGGGAATATCCTACGAGCAGTACTTC. Protein sequence: CASSEGISYEQYF.

This clonotype has only a few counts. The genes are TRBV3-1 and TRBJ2-1; 11 bases are a match to TRBD2. CDR1 and CDR2 (germline): LGHDT, YNNKEL (reference sequence). The CDR3 totals 16 residues. V was clipped by 6 bases and J by 8 bases; unmatched bases: 12. CDR3 loop: CASSQLAGGPRDEQFF. The CDR3 bases are TGTGCCAGCAGTCAATTAGCGGGAGGGCCGAGAGATGAGCAGTTCTTC.

V is TRBV19 and J is TRBJ2-1; perhaps TRBD1 as D (8 bases). CDR1 is LNHDA and CDR2 is SQIVND in the germline V gene (reference sequence). The V end lost 6 bases, the J end lost 8 bases, and 23 bases lay between the germline ends. CDR3 length equals 16 residues. The CDR3 sequence is CASSLTGQAGVDEQFF. The CDR3 DNA sequence: TGTGCCAGTAGCCTAACGGGACAGGCGGGGGTCGATGAGCAGTTCTTC.

This chain uses TRBV15 with TRBJ2-1; D gene ambiguous. The CDR3 totals 15 residues. V gave up 2 bases and J gave up 5 bases, with 13 bases separating them. Germline CDR1 reads LNHNV; CDR2 reads YYDKDF (reference sequence). As DNA, the CDR3 is TGTGCCACCAGCAGACGCGCGAATTTGGACAATGAGCAGTTCTTC. It encodes CATSRRANLDNEQFF.

The sample holds many counts of this clonotype. The chain is built from TRBV5-1 and TRBJ2-1; D is undetermined. CDR3 size: 12 residues. V lost 4 bases and J lost 8, with 10 bases in between. Germline V gene lookup returns CDR1 SGHRS and CDR2 YFSETQ. DNA for the CDR3: TGCGCCAGCAGCCCCCAGGTAGATGAGCAGTTCTTC. Translation gives CASSPQVDEQFF.

A word on this clonotype: One base away lies a much larger clone, so this may be a sequencing read error. The CDR3: CASSKLQGAYEQYF. In DNA form, the CDR3 reads TGTGCCAGCAGTAAACTACAGGGGGCCTACGAGCAGTACTTC. The chain has TRBV19 and TRBJ2-7; TRBD1 matches 8 bases. Germline CDR1 is LNHDA and CDR2 is SQIVND (reference sequence). The CDR3 runs 14 residues.

This chain joins TRBV29-1 and TRBJ1-2; no clear D gene. The CDR3 extends over 12 amino acids. V shed 6 bases and J shed 8 bases, with 16 bases lying between them. Germline V gene data show CDR1 as SQVTM and CDR2 as ANQGSEA. CDR3 amino acids: CSVIDGWGGYTF. The CDR3 DNA reads as TGCAGCGTAATTGATGGGTGGGGAGGCTACACCTTC.

The rearrangement uses TRBV15 and TRBJ2-1; a possible D gene is TRBD1 (6 bases). Trimming shortened V by 3 bases and J by 15 bases, and 18 bases separated the two germline ends. CDR1 is LNHNV and CDR2 is YYDKDF in the germline V gene (reference sequence). The CDR3 is 13 residues long. In DNA, the CDR3 is TGTGCCACCAGCAGTAATTCGGTGGGCAGGGGGTTCTTC. It translates to CATSSNSVGRGFF.